This note documents a single T cell receptor beta chain sequence. The target antigen is unknown. Naive CD8 cells lacked CD45RO and underwent positive selection for CCR7, leaving out terminally differentiated effector memory CD45RA+ cells. These data originate in a study of shared clonotypes between healthy human individuals. Overall study context: CD8 memory received one plate per donor, CD8 naive two, CD4 memory three and CD4 naive three. Whole-study findings and limits: Sorted-subset sequencing, rarefaction showed, was incomplete despite large depth.

V dropped 5 bases and J dropped 4 bases, with 33 bases sitting between them. Germline CDR1 and CDR2: MDHEN and SYDVKM. CDR3 length: 20 amino acids. Deep level was the assay's run setting. Once extracted for a subset, genomic DNA was divided evenly among several immunoSEQ plates. TCRdb's copy holds only in-frame clones and misses some; the assay was immunoSEQ multiplex PCR. The sample has around 620,000 clones; 90% to 95% are singletons. Sample: naive CD8+ T cells sorted from blood. The chain carries TRBV28 and TRBJ2-7; either TRBD1 or TRBD2 may fit D (5 bases each). This TCR derives from a woman aged 30 to 39 in good health. This chain's CDR3 is CASSLPIRDRYMGGFYEQYF. CDR3 coding DNA: TGTGCCAGCAGTCTACCCATCCGGGACCGCTATATGGGTGGCTTTTACGAGCAGTACTTC.